These 26 T cell receptor beta chains share one sample of origin, sequenced in a study of siplizumab effects on memory and regulatory T cells (dated by TCRdb to about 2019). The library came from the immunoSEQ multiplex PCR assay. Drawn from immuneACCESS, this table holds only the in-frame rearrangements with V and J called that TCRdb kept. Clones are partly lost; checked studies trace under half to an unresolved V gene and leave the rest unexplained. Present in this sample are 100,000 or so clones, approximately 91% of which were seen just once. Under 3% of the sample is taken by the ten largest. Sequences were obtained from CD4+ T cells sorted from blood. The receptors originated from a human donor in good health. Some clones in this sample may be carry-over from other donors' samples.

The chain recombines TRBV27 with TRBJ1-2; tentative D call: TRBD1 (5 bases). The CDR3 has 14 amino acids. The germline gives CDR1 MNHEY, CDR2 SMNVEV (reference sequence). Trimming stripped 3 bases from V and 0 bases from J, with 8 bases between. The CDR3, as DNA: TGTGCCAGCAGTTTCGGGGGATCTAACTATGGCTACACCTTC. Translated, it gives CASSFGGSNYGYTF.

V usage is TRBV7-8 and J usage is TRBJ2-1, with TRBD2 identical over 10 bases. V shed 4 bases, J shed 12 bases, and the junction held 9 bases outside the gene matches. This CDR3 region has 14 residues. CDR1 and CDR2 (germline): SGHVS, FQNEAQ. DNA for the CDR3: TGTGCCAGCAGCTCAGCGGGAGGGTCCACTGTGCAGTTCTTC. Protein sequence: CASSSAGGSTVQFF.

This chain connects TRBV28 to TRBJ2-7; 7 nucleotides agree with TRBD1. V lost 4 bases to trimming and J lost 5 bases; unmatched junction nucleotides: 8. There are 14 residues in the CDR3. The germline gives CDR1 MDHEN, CDR2 SYDVKM. CDR3 sequence: CASSSPDRFNEQYF. DNA of the CDR3: TGTGCCAGCAGTTCACCGGACAGGTTCAACGAGCAGTACTTC.

The gene calls are TRBV27 and TRBJ2-2; 8 bases match TRBD1. With V trimmed by 4 bases and J by 1 base, 5 bases remained unmatched. CDR1 is MNHEY and CDR2 is SMNVEV in the germline V gene (reference sequence). This CDR3 contains 16 residues. CDR3 nucleotides: TGTGCCAGCAGTTACCATGGACAGGGGAACACCGGGGAGCTGTTTTTT. Translation gives CASSYHGQGNTGELFF.

The gene calls are TRBV29-1 and TRBJ2-1; TRBD1 is a possible D gene (6 bases). Germline CDR1 and CDR2: SQVTM and ANQGSEA. V was cut by 7 bases and J by 4 bases, with 14 bases left in between. This CDR3 spans 13 amino acids. The CDR3 loop reads CSAERGSYNEQFF. In DNA, the CDR3 is TGCAGCGCTGAGAGGGGGTCTTACAATGAGCAGTTCTTC.

The chain uses TRBV11-2 and TRBJ2-5; 8 bases agree with TRBD2. Per germline, CDR1 SGHAT and CDR2 FQNNGV. The ends lost 6 bases at V and 5 bases at J; junction bases unmatched: 11. The CDR3 runs 15 residues. The CDR3 nucleotides are TGTGCCAGCAGGATACCAGGCGGGGGGTTGGAGACCCAGTACTTC. Protein product: CASRIPGGGLETQYF.

J is TRBJ1-4 and V is TRBV18, with TRBD1 matching over 9 bases. Germline trimming cut 3 bases from V and 1 base from J; bases unmatched to any gene: 3. This CDR3 region has 16 residues. Germline CDR1 reads KGHSH; CDR2 reads LQKENI. Here the CDR3 reads CASSPGQGQTNEKLFF. The CDR3 coding sequence is TGTGCCAGCTCACCGGGACAGGGACAAACTAATGAAAAACTGTTTTTT.

The chain has TRBV5-1 and TRBJ2-3; 7 bases line up with TRBD2. The V gene's germline CDR1 is SGHRS and CDR2 YFSETQ. Losses at the gene ends were 1 base for V and 5 bases for J; bases not matched to a gene: 4. The CDR3 loop spans 14 amino acids. DNA for the CDR3: TGCGCCAGCAGCTTGCCGGGAGGCGGAGATACGCAGTATTTT. Translating gives CASSLPGGGDTQYF.

The J gene is TRBJ1-2, the V gene TRBV18; tentatively, D is TRBD1 (6 bases). Germline CDR1 reads KGHSH; CDR2 reads LQKENI. The CDR3 is 13 amino acids. Trimming shortened V by 3 bases and J by 7 bases, and 12 bases separated the two germline ends. CDR3 bases: TGTGCCAGCTCACCCGACAGGAAGGCTGGCTACACCTTC. It is translated as CASSPDRKAGYTF.

The chain recombines TRBV28 with TRBJ1-5, with unresolved D. The CDR3 is 13 residues long. The germline CDR1 and CDR2 sequences are MDHEN and SYDVKM. Trimming took off 4 bases at V and 7 bases at J, with 11 bases between the two ends. The CDR3 loop is CASSSRGVQPQHF. Written as DNA, the CDR3 is TGTGCCAGCAGTTCTCGCGGGGTCCAGCCCCAGCATTTT.

The chain carries TRBV5-1 and TRBJ2-1, with TRBD2 matching 7 bases. The trim removed 0 bases at V and 11 bases at J, leaving 11 bases unmatched. Germline-derived CDR1 and CDR2 are SGHRS and YFSETQ. The CDR3 has 15 amino acids. CDR3 sequence: CASSLDSGVLVQQFF. The CDR3 DNA sequence: TGCGCCAGCAGCTTGGACAGCGGGGTGCTGGTGCAGCAGTTCTTC.

The chain recombines TRBV6-4 with TRBJ2-2; D possibly corresponds to TRBD2 (5 bases). CDR1 is MRHNA, CDR2 SNTAGT, per germline. V was pared by 2 bases and J by 4 bases, with 14 bases between. The CDR3 contains 16 residues. CDR3 in DNA: TGTGCCAGCAGTGACCCGGAGCGGAGGCCCACCGGGGAGCTGTTTTTT. Its translation: CASSDPERRPTGELFF.

The V call is TRBV4-2, the J call TRBJ2-7; D might be TRBD2 (6 bases). V lost 0 bases and J 3 bases, leaving 18 bases between the germline ends. The CDR3 consists of 17 residues. Germline V gene sequence: CDR1 LGHNA, CDR2 YNFKEQ. CDR3: CASSQEETRGRYYEQYF. DNA of the CDR3: TGTGCCAGCAGCCAAGAGGAGACGCGGGGAAGATACTACGAGCAGTACTTC.

The rearrangement links TRBV6-6 to TRBJ2-7; possible D gene TRBD1, 6 bases. Germline assignment: CDR1 MNHNY and CDR2 SVGAGI (reference sequence). This CDR3 is built from 15 residues. V was pared by 8 bases and J by 2 bases, with 19 bases between. This chain's CDR3 is CASVQGLRAPYEQYF. The CDR3 coding sequence is TGTGCCAGCGTTCAGGGGCTACGTGCCCCCTACGAGCAGTACTTC.

This chain connects TRBV5-1 to TRBJ2-3; D call uncertain. This CDR3 has 12 amino acids. Between the trimmed V and J ends, which lost 2 bases and 2 bases, there was a span of 3 bases. The germline V gene encodes CDR1 SGHRS and CDR2 YFSETQ. CDR3 residues: CASSFSTDTQYF. The CDR3 bases are TGCGCCAGCAGCTTTTCCACAGATACGCAGTATTTT.

This clone has only one observation. The V call is TRBV5-4, the J call TRBJ2-2; D not resolved. Germline assignment: CDR1 SGHNT and CDR2 YYREEE (reference sequence). The ends were cut back, 4 bases at V and 3 bases at J, with 4 bases in the middle. This CDR3 is built from 12 residues. CDR3 loop: CASSRDTGELFF. The CDR3 bases are TGTGCCAGCAGCCGTGACACCGGGGAGCTGTTTTTT.

The genes are TRBV5-4 and TRBJ2-1; D possibly corresponds to TRBD2 (6 bases). The V end lost 5 bases, the J end lost 1 base, and 13 bases lay between the germline ends. The CDR3 spans 15 residues. Germline CDR1 and CDR2: SGHNT and YYREEE (reference sequence). The CDR3 sequence is CASSMTRGSYNEQFF. CDR3 DNA sequence: TGTGCCAGCAGTATGACCCGGGGGTCCTACAATGAGCAGTTCTTC.

This rearrangement joins TRBV11-2 to TRBJ2-2, with D unclear. The CDR3 is made up of 11 amino acids. V was shortened by 5 bases and J by 6 bases, with 4 bases between the two germline ends. Germline V gene data show CDR1 as SGHAT and CDR2 as FQNNGV. The CDR3 region has the DNA TGTGCCAGCAGCCGGGCCGGGGAGCTGTTTTTT. The encoded protein is CASSRAGELFF.

The chain carries TRBV19 and TRBJ2-7, with D possibly TRBD1 on 5 matching bases. Trimming took 3 bases from V and 2 from J, leaving 11 bases between them. CDR3 size: 14 residues. Germline assignment: CDR1 LNHDA and CDR2 SQIVND (reference sequence). The CDR3: CASSIIDRPYEQYF. The CDR3 DNA sequence: TGTGCCAGTAGTATCATCGACAGACCCTACGAGCAGTACTTC.

The V gene is TRBV2, the J gene TRBJ2-1; 7 positions agree with TRBD2. Germline-derived CDR1 and CDR2 are SNHLY and FYNNEI. J gave up 5 bases and V 3 bases, and 7 bases lay outside the gene matches. This CDR3 spans 15 amino acids. In nucleotides, the CDR3 is TGTGCCAGCAGTGATTTGGCGGGAGAGCACAATGAGCAGTTCTTC. Residues: CASSDLAGEHNEQFF.

This clone has only one observation. The chain employs TRBV18 and TRBJ2-1; D is possibly TRBD1 (6 bases). V lost 3 bases and J lost 6, with 9 bases in between. Germline CDR1 and CDR2: KGHSH and LQKENI. There are 13 residues in the CDR3. CDR3 protein: CASSPPQGNEQFF. In nucleotides, the CDR3 is TGTGCCAGCTCACCCCCACAGGGCAATGAGCAGTTCTTC.

This chain's CDR3 is CASSLISAGAGELFF. The CDR3 region has the DNA TGTGCCAGCAGCTTAATATCCGCGGGGGCCGGGGAGCTGTTTTTT. The V gene is TRBV7-3, the J gene TRBJ2-2; 7 bases are shared with TRBD2. The CDR3 spans 15 residues. Germline values: CDR1 SGHTA, CDR2 FQGTGA. V trimming: 1 base; J trimming: 6 bases; junction bases outside the gene matches: 5.

As DNA, the CDR3 is TGTGCCAGCAGCTTAATGCGGGACAATGAGCAGTTCTTC. Protein sequence: CASSLMRDNEQFF. The chain is built from TRBV7-9 and TRBJ2-1, with a weak D call TRBD2 (5 bases). V gave up 2 bases and J gave up 5 bases, with 7 bases separating them. This CDR3 comprises 13 residues. Germline lookup yields CDR1 SEHNR and CDR2 FQNEAQ (reference sequence). The full variable domain, rest sourced from reference TRBV7-9 and TRBJ2-1, is DTGVSQNPRHKITKRGQNVTFRCDPISEHNRLYWYRQTLGQGPEFLTYFQNEAQLEKSRLLSDRFSAERPKGSFSTLEIQRTEQGDSAMYLCASSLMRDNEQFFGPGTRLTVL.

This clone appeared a few times. Other DNA sequences of this sample code for an identical CDR3. The chain recombines TRBV7-8 with TRBJ2-2; no clear D. Per germline, CDR1 SGHVS and CDR2 FQNEAQ. The CDR3 has 15 amino acids. Deletions cut 1 base from V and 0 bases from J, with 6 bases between. CDR3 DNA sequence: TGTGCCAGCAGCTTAGTCTCCGCGAACACCGGGGAGCTGTTTTTT. Amino acids: CASSLVSANTGELFF.

The chain combines TRBV18 with TRBJ1-2, with a possible D match to TRBD1 (6 bases). V was clipped by 5 bases and J by 6 bases, with 19 bases between them. This CDR3 region has 15 residues. CDR1 and CDR2 from the germline V gene are KGHSH and LQKENI. CDR3 amino acids: CASSDSTGLSDGYTF. CDR3 DNA sequence: TGTGCCAGCTCAGATTCGACAGGTCTTTCAGATGGCTACACCTTC.

The J gene is TRBJ1-1, the V gene TRBV6-1; 9 bases align to TRBD1. This CDR3 has 15 amino acids. The V gene end was trimmed by 7 bases and the J gene end by 5 bases; junction bases not matched to a gene: 11. CDR1 and CDR2 from the germline V gene are MNHNS and SASEGT. CDR3 coding DNA: TGTGCCAGCAATACGCTACAGGGGGCTGGGACTGAAGCTTTCTTT. Translation gives CASNTLQGAGTEAFF.